This TCR beta chain was obtained from a study of long-term antiretroviral therapy in people with HIV. CDR3 length: 15 amino acids. Germline V CDR1 and CDR2: SEHNR, FQNEAQ (reference sequence). V shed 6 bases and J 7 bases; nucleotides not matched to a gene: 7. It was version v3.0 of the immunoSEQ assay that was run at survey level. Data came from immunoSEQ multiplex PCR; TCRdb stores just in-frame clones and leaves some out. The sample lists around 20,000 clones; roughly 80% were seen once. The source was unsorted PBMCs, collected 0.6 years after starting antiretroviral therapy. The chain is built from TRBV7-9 and TRBJ2-1; TRBD2 matches 12 bases. The clonotype comes from a young woman with HIV. The CDR3 bases are TGTGCCAGCAGTCCGGGACTAGCGGGTTATAATGAGCAGTTCTTC. It specifies CASSPGLAGYNEQFF.